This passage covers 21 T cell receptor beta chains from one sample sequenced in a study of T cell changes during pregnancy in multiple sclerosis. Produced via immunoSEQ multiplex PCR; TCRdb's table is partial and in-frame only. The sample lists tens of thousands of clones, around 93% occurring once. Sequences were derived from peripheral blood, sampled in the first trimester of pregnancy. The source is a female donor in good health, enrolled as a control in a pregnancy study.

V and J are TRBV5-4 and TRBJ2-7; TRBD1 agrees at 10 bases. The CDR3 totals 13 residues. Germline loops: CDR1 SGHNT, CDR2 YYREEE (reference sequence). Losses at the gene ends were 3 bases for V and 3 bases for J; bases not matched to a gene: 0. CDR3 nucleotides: TGTGCCAGCAGCTGGGACAGGGGCTACGAGCAGTACTTC. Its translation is CASSWDRGYEQYF.

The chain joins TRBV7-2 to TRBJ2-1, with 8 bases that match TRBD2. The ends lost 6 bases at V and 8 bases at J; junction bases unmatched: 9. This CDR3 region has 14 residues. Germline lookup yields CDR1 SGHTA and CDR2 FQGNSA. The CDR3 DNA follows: TGTGCCAGCAGTCCCTATGGCGGGGGGTATGAGCAGTTCTTC. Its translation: CASSPYGGGYEQFF.

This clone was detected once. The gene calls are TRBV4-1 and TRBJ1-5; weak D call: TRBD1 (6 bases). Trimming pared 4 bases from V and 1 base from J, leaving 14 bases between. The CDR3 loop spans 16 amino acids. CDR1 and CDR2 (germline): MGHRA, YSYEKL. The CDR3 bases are TGCGCCAGCAGCCTGGTGCAGGGGCTGAGCAATCAGCCCCAGCATTTT. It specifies CASSLVQGLSNQPQHF.

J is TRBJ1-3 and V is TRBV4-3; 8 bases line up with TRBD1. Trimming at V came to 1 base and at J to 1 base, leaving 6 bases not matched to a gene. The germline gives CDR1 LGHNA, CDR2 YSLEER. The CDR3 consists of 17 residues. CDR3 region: CASSQAPRGPSGNTIYF. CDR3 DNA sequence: TGCGCCAGCAGCCAAGCGCCCAGGGGGCCTTCTGGAAACACCATATATTTT.

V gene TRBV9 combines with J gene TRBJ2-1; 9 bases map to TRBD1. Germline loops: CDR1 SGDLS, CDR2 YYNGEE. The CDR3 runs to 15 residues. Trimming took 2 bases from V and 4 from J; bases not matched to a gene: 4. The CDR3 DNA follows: TGTGCCAGCAGCGTTTCGGGGACAGGGTACAATGAGCAGTTCTTC. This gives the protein CASSVSGTGYNEQFF.

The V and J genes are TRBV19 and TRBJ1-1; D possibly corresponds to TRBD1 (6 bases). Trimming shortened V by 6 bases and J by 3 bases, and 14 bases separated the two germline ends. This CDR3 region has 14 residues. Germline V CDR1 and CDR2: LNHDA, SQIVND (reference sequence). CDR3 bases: TGTGCCAGTAGGGTTGACAGGTCTTACACTGAAGCTTTCTTT. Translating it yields CASRVDRSYTEAFF.

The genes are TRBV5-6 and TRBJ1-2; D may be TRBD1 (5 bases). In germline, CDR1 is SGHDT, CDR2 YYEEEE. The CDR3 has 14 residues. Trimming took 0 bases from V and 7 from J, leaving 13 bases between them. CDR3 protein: CASSLVAGSGGYTF. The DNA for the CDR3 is TGTGCCAGCAGCTTGGTGGCAGGGTCGGGTGGCTACACCTTC.

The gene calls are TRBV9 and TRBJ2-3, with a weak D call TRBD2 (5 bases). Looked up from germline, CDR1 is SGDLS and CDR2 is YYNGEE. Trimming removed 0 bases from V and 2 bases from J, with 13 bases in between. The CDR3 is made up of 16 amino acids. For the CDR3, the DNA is TGTGCCAGCAGCGTAGTAAGCGGTCGGCACACAGATACGCAGTATTTT. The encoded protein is CASSVVSGRHTDTQYF. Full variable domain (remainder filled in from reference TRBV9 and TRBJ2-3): DSGVTQTPKHLITATGQRVTLRCSPRSGDLSVYWYQQSLDQGLQFLIQYYNGEERAKGNILERFSAQQFPDLHSELNLSSLELGDSALYFCASSVVSGRHTDTQYFGPGTRLTVL.

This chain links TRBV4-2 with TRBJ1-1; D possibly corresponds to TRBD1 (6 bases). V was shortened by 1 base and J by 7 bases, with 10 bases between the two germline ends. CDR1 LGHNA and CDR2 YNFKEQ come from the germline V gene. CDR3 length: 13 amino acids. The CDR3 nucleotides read TGTGCCAGCAGCCAAGTACGGACAGATGAAGCTTTCTTT. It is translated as CASSQVRTDEAFF.

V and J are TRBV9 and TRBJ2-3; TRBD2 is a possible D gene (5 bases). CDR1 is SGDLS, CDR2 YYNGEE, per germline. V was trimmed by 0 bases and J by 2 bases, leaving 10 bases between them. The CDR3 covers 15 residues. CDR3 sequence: CASSVAGGFTDTQYF. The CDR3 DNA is TGTGCCAGCAGCGTAGCTGGCGGGTTCACAGATACGCAGTATTTT.

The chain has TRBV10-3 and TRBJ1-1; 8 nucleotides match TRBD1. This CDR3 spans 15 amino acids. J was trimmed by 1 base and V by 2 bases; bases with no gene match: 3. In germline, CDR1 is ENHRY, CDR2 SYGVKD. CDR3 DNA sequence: TGTGCCATCAGTGAGGGCGACAGGGGGAACACTGAAGCTTTCTTT. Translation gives CAISEGDRGNTEAFF.

The CDR3 reads CASSSGFTYEQYF. Here the CDR3 DNA reads TGTGCCAGCAGTTCAGGGTTTACCTACGAGCAGTACTTC. The V gene is TRBV11-1, the J gene TRBJ2-7; maybe TRBD1 (5 bases). The CDR3 spans 13 residues. CDR1 and CDR2 from the germline V gene are SGHAT and FQDESV (reference sequence). V was cut by 6 bases and J by 2 bases, with 11 bases left in between. The full variable domain, in which reference TRBV11-1 and TRBJ2-7 provide the parts outside the CDR3, is EAEVAQSPRYKITEKSQAVAFWCDPISGHATLYWYRQILGQGPELLVQFQDESVVDDSQLPKDRFSAERLKGVDSTLKIQPAELGDSAMYLCASSSGFTYEQYFGPGTRLTVT.

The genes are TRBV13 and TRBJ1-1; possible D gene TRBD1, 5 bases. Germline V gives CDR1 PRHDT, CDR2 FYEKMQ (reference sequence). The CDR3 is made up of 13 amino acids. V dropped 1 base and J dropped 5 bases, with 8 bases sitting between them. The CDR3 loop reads CASSLEQGTEAFF. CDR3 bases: TGTGCCAGCAGCTTAGAGCAGGGTACTGAAGCTTTCTTT.

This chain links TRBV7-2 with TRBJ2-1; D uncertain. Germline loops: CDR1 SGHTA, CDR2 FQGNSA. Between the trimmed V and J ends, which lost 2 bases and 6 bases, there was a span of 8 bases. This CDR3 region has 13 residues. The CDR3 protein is CASSLSSRNEQFF. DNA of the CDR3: TGTGCCAGCAGCTTATCCTCCCGCAATGAGCAGTTCTTC.

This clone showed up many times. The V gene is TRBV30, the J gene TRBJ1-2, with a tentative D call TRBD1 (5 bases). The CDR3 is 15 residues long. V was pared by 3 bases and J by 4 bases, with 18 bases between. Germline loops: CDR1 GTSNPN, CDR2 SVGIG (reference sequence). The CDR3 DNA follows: TGTGCCTGGAGGGATTCACCCGGGGGAACCTATGGCTACACCTTC. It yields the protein CAWRDSPGGTYGYTF.

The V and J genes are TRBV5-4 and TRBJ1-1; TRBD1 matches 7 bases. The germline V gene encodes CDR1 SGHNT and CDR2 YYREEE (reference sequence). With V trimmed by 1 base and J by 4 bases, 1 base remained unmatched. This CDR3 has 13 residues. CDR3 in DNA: TGTGCCAGCAGCTTGTACAGGGGCACTGAAGCTTTCTTT. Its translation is CASSLYRGTEAFF.

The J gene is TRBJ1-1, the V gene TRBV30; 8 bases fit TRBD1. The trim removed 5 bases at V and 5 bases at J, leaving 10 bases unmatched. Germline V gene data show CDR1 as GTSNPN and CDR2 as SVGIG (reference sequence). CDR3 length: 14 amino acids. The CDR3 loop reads CAWAPDRVSTEAFF. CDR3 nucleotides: TGTGCCTGGGCCCCGGACAGGGTTAGTACTGAAGCTTTCTTT.

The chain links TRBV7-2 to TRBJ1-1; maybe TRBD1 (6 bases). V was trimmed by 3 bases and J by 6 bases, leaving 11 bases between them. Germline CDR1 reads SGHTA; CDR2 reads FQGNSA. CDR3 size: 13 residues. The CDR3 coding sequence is TGTGCCAGCAGCTTTATCCGACAGGCTGAAGCTTTCTTT. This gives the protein CASSFIRQAEAFF.

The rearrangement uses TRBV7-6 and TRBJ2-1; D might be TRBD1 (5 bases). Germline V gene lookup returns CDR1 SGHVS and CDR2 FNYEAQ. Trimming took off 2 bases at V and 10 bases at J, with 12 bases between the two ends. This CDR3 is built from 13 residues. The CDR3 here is CASSLITKGEQFF. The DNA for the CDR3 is TGTGCCAGCAGCTTAATTACGAAGGGGGAGCAGTTCTTC. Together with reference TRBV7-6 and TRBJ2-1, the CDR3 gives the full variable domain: GAGVSQSPRYKVTKRGQDVALRCDPISGHVSLYWYRQALGQGPEFLTYFNYEAQQDKSGLPNDRFSAERPEGSISTLTIQRTEQRDSAMYRCASSLITKGEQFFGPGTRLTVL.

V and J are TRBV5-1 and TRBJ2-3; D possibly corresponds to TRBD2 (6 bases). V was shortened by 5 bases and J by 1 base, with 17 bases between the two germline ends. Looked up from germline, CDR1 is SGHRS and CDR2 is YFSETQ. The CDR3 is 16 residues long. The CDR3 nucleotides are TGCGCCAGCAGGTATCTACCGGGACTCGGCACAGATACGCAGTATTTT. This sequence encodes CASRYLPGLGTDTQYF.

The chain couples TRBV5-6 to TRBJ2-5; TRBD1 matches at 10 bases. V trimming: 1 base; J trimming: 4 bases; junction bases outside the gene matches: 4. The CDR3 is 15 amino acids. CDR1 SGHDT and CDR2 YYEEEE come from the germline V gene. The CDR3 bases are TGTGCCAGCAGCTTGAGGACAGGGGGGCGAGAGACCCAGTACTTC. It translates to CASSLRTGGRETQYF.